The 25 T cell receptor beta chains below were found in one sample sequenced in a study of beta chain features in type 1 diabetes. The sequenced template was cDNA made from the entire isolated RNA. TCRdb's table, derived via immunoSEQ multiplex PCR, lists solely in-frame clones and lacks some. The sample records hundreds of thousands of clones, about 12% being singletons. Sequencing input: naive CD4+ T cells from blood. Receptors originate from a man younger than 30 in good health.

The J gene is TRBJ2-3, the V gene TRBV18; no clear D gene. The germline gives CDR1 KGHSH, CDR2 LQKENI. The CDR3 extends over 15 amino acids. Trimming pared 2 bases from V and 0 bases from J, leaving 9 bases between. DNA for the CDR3: TGTGCCAGCTCACCATTCGAGACTAGCACAGATACGCAGTATTTT. Translation gives CASSPFETSTDTQYF.

This clone has a handful of counts. The rearrangement uses TRBV7-9 and TRBJ1-5; D remains unclear. This CDR3 comprises 12 residues. Germline CDR1 reads SEHNR; CDR2 reads FQNEAQ (reference sequence). Between the trimmed V and J ends, which lost 8 bases and 4 bases, there was a span of 9 bases. CDR3 nucleotide sequence: TGTGCCAGCGGTAGTCCGAATCAGCCCCAGCATTTT. It specifies CASGSPNQPQHF. Together with reference TRBV7-9 and TRBJ1-5, the CDR3 gives the full variable domain: DTGVSQNPRHKITKRGQNVTFRCDPISEHNRLYWYRQTLGQGPEFLTYFQNEAQLEKSRLLSDRFSAERPKGSFSTLEIQRTEQGDSAMYLCASGSPNQPQHFGDGTRLSIL.

The table lists this clone with a few counts. CDR3 amino acids: CASSLDGGDYEQYF. CDR3 nucleotides: TGTGCCAGCAGCTTAGACGGGGGGGATTACGAGCAGTACTTC. The chain combines TRBV7-2 with TRBJ2-7; TRBD2 agrees at 8 bases. The CDR3 has 14 amino acids. Germline trimming cut 1 base from V and 4 bases from J; bases unmatched to any gene: 3. Germline CDR1 is SGHTA and CDR2 is FQGNSA.

This clone has a handful of counts. The genes are TRBV6-1 and TRBJ2-5; 7 bases align to TRBD1. CDR1 MNHNS and CDR2 SASEGT come from the germline V gene. The CDR3 loop spans 14 amino acids. J gave up 4 bases and V 6 bases, and 8 bases lay outside the gene matches. CDR3 sequence reads: CASSSTGKGETQYF. The CDR3 DNA follows: TGTGCCAGCAGCTCGACAGGGAAGGGAGAGACCCAGTACTTC.

This clone turned up a few times. The genes are TRBV18 and TRBJ1-1; no firm D call. Germline CDR1 KGHSH, CDR2 LQKENI. V lost 3 bases to trimming and J lost 7 bases, with 9 bases between them. The CDR3 has 12 residues. The CDR3 nucleotides are TGTGCCAGCTCACCCGCCTTCGGTGAAGCTTTCTTT. Amino acids: CASSPAFGEAFF.

This sequence joins TRBV7-6 and TRBJ1-5; 9 bases are shared with TRBD1. CDR1 is SGHVS, CDR2 FNYEAQ, per germline. The CDR3 has 16 residues. J lost 2 bases, V lost 2 bases, and 4 bases had no gene match. The CDR3 loop is CASSLRQGVGNQPQHF. CDR3 nucleotides: TGTGCCAGCAGCTTAAGACAGGGGGTCGGCAATCAGCCCCAGCATTTT. Supplemented by reference TRBV7-6 and TRBJ1-5, the full variable domain reads GAGVSQSPRYKVTKRGQDVALRCDPISGHVSLYWYRQALGQGPEFLTYFNYEAQQDKSGLPNDRFSAERPEGSISTLTIQRTEQRDSAMYRCASSLRQGVGNQPQHFGDGTRLSIL.

This rearrangement joins TRBV30 to TRBJ1-1; 10 nucleotides align to TRBD1. The CDR3 consists of 15 residues. CDR1 and CDR2 (germline): GTSNPN, SVGIG (reference sequence). Trimming removed 3 bases from V and 2 bases from J; junction bases left unmatched: 6. This chain's CDR3 is CAWRPRDRGNTEAFF. The CDR3 nucleotides read TGTGCCTGGAGGCCCAGGGACAGGGGTAACACTGAAGCTTTCTTT. Full variable domain (missing parts from reference TRBV30 and TRBJ1-1): SQTIHQWPATLVQPVGSPLSLECTVEGTSNPNLYWYRQAAGRGLQLLFYSVGIGQISSEVPQNLSASRPQDRQFILSSKKLLLSDSGFYLCAWRPRDRGNTEAFFGQGTRLTVV.

This clone was detected only a few times. The rearrangement uses TRBV28 and TRBJ2-4; perhaps TRBD2 as D (5 bases). This CDR3 is built from 13 residues. Germline-derived CDR1 and CDR2 are MDHEN and SYDVKM. V was trimmed by 4 bases and J by 5 bases, leaving 9 bases between them. CDR3 nucleotides: TGTGCCAGCAGTTCCGGACTCCAAAACATTCAGTACTTC. Amino acid sequence: CASSSGLQNIQYF.

The chain employs TRBV6-6 and TRBJ1-1; no reliable D call. Germline V gene data show CDR1 as MNHNY and CDR2 as SVGAGI (reference sequence). CDR3 length equals 14 residues. The V and J ends lost 0 bases and 1 base respectively, with 6 bases between them. The DNA of the CDR3 is TGTGCCAGCAGTTACTCGCGGGAGAACACTGAAGCTTTCTTT. Its translation is CASSYSRENTEAFF.

The chain has TRBV28 and TRBJ1-6, with D hard to call. This CDR3 spans 14 amino acids. Germline assignment: CDR1 MDHEN and CDR2 SYDVKM. The V end was cut by 0 bases, the J end by 8 bases, with 8 bases between. In nucleotides, the CDR3 is TGTGCCAGCAGTTTATGGTCGTTAGATTCACCCCTCCACTTT. Residues: CASSLWSLDSPLHF.

Here the CDR3 reads CASSSQQDSYEQYF. The CDR3 nucleotides are TGTGCCAGCAGCTCGCAACAGGACAGTTACGAGCAGTACTTC. The rearrangement uses TRBV13 and TRBJ2-7; TRBD1 might be the D (6 bases). The CDR3 is made up of 14 amino acids. V gave up 4 bases and J gave up 4 bases, with 14 bases separating them. Germline V gene data show CDR1 as PRHDT and CDR2 as FYEKMQ (reference sequence).

V and J are TRBV19 and TRBJ1-5; a possible D gene is TRBD1 (6 bases). Germline CDR1 and CDR2: LNHDA and SQIVND (reference sequence). The CDR3 totals 15 residues. Trimming pared 7 bases from V and 0 bases from J, leaving 13 bases between. The CDR3 DNA follows: TGTGCCAGTACAGGGGCGGTCCATAGCAATCAGCCCCAGCATTTT. Its protein product is CASTGAVHSNQPQHF. The whole variable domain, remainder taken from reference TRBV19 and TRBJ1-5, is DGGITQSPKYLFRKEGQNVTLSCEQNLNHDAMYWYRQDPGQGLRLIYYSQIVNDFQKGDIAEGYSVSREKKESFPLTVTSAQKNPTAFYLCASTGAVHSNQPQHFGDGTRLSIL.

This clone has more than one count but fewer than ten. The rearrangement uses TRBV9 and TRBJ1-1; D call uncertain. CDR1 is SGDLS, CDR2 YYNGEE, per germline. The length of the CDR3 is 15 residues. Trimming shortened V by 0 bases and J by 0 bases, and 9 bases separated the two germline ends. The CDR3 loop is CASSVGTYMNTEAFF. CDR3 nucleotides: TGTGCCAGCAGCGTAGGAACATACATGAACACTGAAGCTTTCTTT.

The V call is TRBV7-9, the J call TRBJ1-1, with 7 bases matching TRBD1. The CDR3 loop spans 13 amino acids. Germline CDR1 reads SEHNR; CDR2 reads FQNEAQ (reference sequence). Trimming took 7 bases from V and 6 from J; bases not matched to a gene: 8. The CDR3 loop reads CASNRNRGAEAFF. CDR3 in DNA: TGTGCCAGCAATAGAAACAGGGGCGCTGAAGCTTTCTTT. The variable domain in full, with the rest retrieved from reference TRBV7-9 and TRBJ1-1, is DTGVSQNPRHKITKRGQNVTFRCDPISEHNRLYWYRQTLGQGPEFLTYFQNEAQLEKSRLLSDRFSAERPKGSFSTLEIQRTEQGDSAMYLCASNRNRGAEAFFGQGTRLTVV.

This clone turned up a few times. V gene TRBV18 combines with J gene TRBJ1-2; D not resolved. V lost 2 bases, J lost 6 bases, and 7 bases lay in between. Per the germline V gene, CDR1 is KGHSH and CDR2 is LQKENI. The CDR3 has 12 amino acids. The CDR3 spells CASSPGGNGYTF. In DNA form, the CDR3 reads TGTGCCAGCTCACCAGGAGGGAATGGCTACACCTTC.

This clone was recorded a few times. This chain joins TRBV19 and TRBJ2-3; 8 bases align to TRBD2. Germline V lookup: CDR1 LNHDA, CDR2 SQIVND (reference sequence). This CDR3 is 15 amino acids long. Trimming at V came to 3 bases and at J to 4 bases, leaving 6 bases not matched to a gene. DNA of the CDR3: TGTGCCAGTAGTATTGCGGGGGGCCGGGCAGATACGCAGTATTTT. Translation: CASSIAGGRADTQYF.

The chain couples TRBV5-1 to TRBJ2-5; 7 bases map to TRBD1. The DNA matches TRBJ2-7 better at its end, which makes the J call doubtful. This CDR3 is 13 amino acids long. CDR1 and CDR2 from the germline V gene are SGHRS and YFSETQ. CDR3 bases: TGCGCCAGCAGCCCGACAGGGCCCTACGAGCAGTACTTC. Its protein is CASSPTGPYEQYF.

In this sample, this clone turned up a few times. This chain uses TRBV6-5 with TRBJ1-1; the match to TRBD1 covers 9 bases. The germline CDR1 and CDR2 sequences are MNHEY and SVGAGI. CDR3 length: 15 residues. J was trimmed by 5 bases and V by 0 bases; bases with no gene match: 4. CDR3 coding DNA: TGTGCCAGCAGTTACTCAGGACAGGGGAAAACTGAAGCTTTCTTT. Protein sequence: CASSYSGQGKTEAFF.

The rearrangement links TRBV5-4 to TRBJ2-3, with TRBD2 identical over 10 bases. Per germline, CDR1 SGHNT and CDR2 YYREEE (reference sequence). V was pared by 4 bases and J by 3 bases, with 2 bases of the junction left unmatched. The CDR3 loop spans 14 amino acids. CDR3: CASSRGLATDTQYF. The CDR3 bases are TGTGCCAGCAGCCGGGGACTAGCGACAGATACGCAGTATTTT.

This rearrangement joins TRBV9 to TRBJ2-3; 7 bases align to TRBD2. CDR1 is SGDLS, CDR2 YYNGEE, per germline. The V and J ends lost 0 bases and 0 bases, in that order; junction bases with no gene match: 4. The CDR3 contains 16 residues. The CDR3, as DNA: TGTGCCAGCAGCGTAGATCCGCGGGGGAGCACAGATACGCAGTATTTT. Its protein product is CASSVDPRGSTDTQYF.

This clone was seen a handful of times. The V gene is TRBV5-4, the J gene TRBJ2-5; TRBD1 agrees at 8 bases. CDR3 length: 13 amino acids. Looked up from germline, CDR1 is SGHNT and CDR2 is YYREEE (reference sequence). J lost 5 bases, V lost 4 bases, and 4 bases had no gene match. The CDR3 reads CASSDTGGETQYF. CDR3 nucleotides: TGTGCCAGCAGCGACACAGGGGGGGAGACCCAGTACTTC.

V and J are TRBV4-3 and TRBJ1-3; no reliable D call. Germline loops: CDR1 LGHNA, CDR2 YSLEER. The CDR3 covers 15 residues. The V end was cut by 0 bases, the J end by 3 bases, with 9 bases between. The DNA for the CDR3 is TGCGCCAGCAGCCAAGATTCAACGCGTGGAAACACCATATATTTT. It translates to CASSQDSTRGNTIYF.

This clone turned up a few times. This CDR3 is CASSFWGTGSTDTQYF. CDR3 bases: TGTGCCAGCAGCTTCTGGGGGACAGGGAGCACAGATACGCAGTATTTT. The chain combines TRBV7-2 with TRBJ2-3, with 9 bases lining up with TRBD1. The CDR3 has 16 amino acids. The V segment lost 3 bases and the J segment 0 bases; nucleotides outside the gene matches: 4. Germline V gene lookup returns CDR1 SGHTA and CDR2 FQGNSA.

This chain joins TRBV7-2 and TRBJ2-1; a weak D match, TRBD2 (5 bases). Per the germline V gene, CDR1 is SGHTA and CDR2 is FQGNSA. With 1 base removed from V and 3 bases from J, the gap between germline ends came to 10 bases. CDR3 length equals 15 residues. In DNA form, the CDR3 reads TGTGCCAGCAGCTTAGAGTCTAGCTTCTACAATGAGCAGTTCTTC. Its protein is CASSLESSFYNEQFF.

This clone was observed a few times. The junction differs from germline at one of its ends, possibly a read error. The chain joins TRBV6-5 to TRBJ2-1; D remains unclear. This CDR3 is built from 12 residues. Germline-derived CDR1 and CDR2 are MNHEY and SVGAGI. The CDR3 protein is CASSYSANERFF. CDR3 in DNA: TGTGCCAGCAGTTACTCGGCGAACGAGCGGTTCTTC.